This is a list of T cell receptor beta chains from one sample in a study of T-cell memory formation after mild COVID-19. TCRdb processed the 5' RACE reads anew with MiXCR; each CDR3 protein has one entry. This repertoire shows 430,000 or so distinct CDR3 sequences, around 25% found once; its top ten account for approximately 13%. The sample was PBMCs or a T cell subset sorted from them (not recorded which). These receptors all stem from an adult woman who had mild COVID-19 (a few samples of this study predate the infection). Cell type and time point are not known. Both conserved end residues are part of each CDR3. The order of the fields is V gene, J gene, clone size, D gene, CDR3 DNA, CDR3 protein. A D gene is named only where the DNA matches it firmly. Clone sizes are given selectively: once, few, many, or a class where the clone is expanded.

TRBV12-3/TRBV12-4	TRBJ2-6	-	-	TGTGCCAGCGTTGGGGGTACTGGGGCCAACGTCCTGACTTTC	CASVGGTGANVLTF
TRBV3-1	TRBJ1-1	once	-	TGTGCCAGCACGGATGGAACTGAGGTTGCTGAAGCTTTCTTT	CASTDGTEVAEAFF
TRBV10-2	TRBJ1-5	few	-	TGCGCCAGCAGTGAGTATGGCCATAGCAATCAGCCCCAGCATTTT	CASSEYGHSNQPQHF
TRBV24-1	TRBJ1-1	-	-	TGTGCCACCAGTGATTGGGGAACTGAAGCTTTCTTT	CATSDWGTEAFF
TRBV27	TRBJ2-1	-	TRBD1	TGTGCCAGCAGTGGCGCCGGGACAGGGGCTAATGAGCAGTTCTTC	CASSGAGTGANEQFF
TRBV24-1	TRBJ2-1	many	TRBD2	TGTGCCACCAGTGATTTGCCCGGGACTAGCAGTGAGAATGAGCAGTTCTTC	CATSDLPGTSSENEQFF
TRBV6-6	TRBJ1-1	-	-	TGTGCCAGCAGTAACACCGCGGACAGCCCTGAAGCTTTCTTT	CASSNTADSPEAFF
TRBV11-3	TRBJ2-1	few	-	TGTGCCAGCAGCTCCCAGCTAGCGTCGAGCTCCTACAATGAGCAGTTCTTC	CASSSQLASSSYNEQFF
TRBV11-3	TRBJ2-1	many	-	TGTGCCAGCAGTGACCTACCTACAGGCGATGAGCAGTTCTTC	CASSDLPTGDEQFF
TRBV7-2	TRBJ2-3	many	-	TGTGCCAGCAGCCCCAGGACTCGCTCTAGCACAGATACGCAGTATTTT	CASSPRTRSSTDTQYF
TRBV30	TRBJ2-1	-	TRBD2	TGTGCCTGGAGTGTAAGCGGGGGGCCCCGTGAGCAGTTCTTC	CAWSVSGGPREQFF
TRBV29-1	TRBJ1-2	few	-	TGCAGCGTTGGAACGGGTACGAATGGCTACACCTTC	CSVGTGTNGYTF
TRBV12-5	TRBJ2-2	few	TRBD1	TGTGCTAGTGGTTTCAGGACAGGGTTGTACACCGGGGAGCTGTTTTTT	CASGFRTGLYTGELFF
TRBV30	TRBJ1-3	few	-	TGTGCCTGGAGTAGGGGGACCTCGAAGGGTGGAAACACCATATATTTT	CAWSRGTSKGGNTIYF
TRBV13	TRBJ2-1	-	-	TGTGCCAGCAGTCCACTAGGGAAGGATGAGCAGTTCTTC	CASSPLGKDEQFF
TRBV4-2	TRBJ2-1	few	-	TGTGCCAGCAGCCAAGGTCGCTCGTTCGACAATGAGCAGTTCTTC	CASSQGRSFDNEQFF